The present entry profiles one T cell receptor (beta chain) with its context. This sample was taken from a study of blood T cell repertoires in COVID-19. Study-wide background: PBMCs, B-cell-depleted T cells, or T cells were the source of the cDNA or gDNA that made up the material.

In the authors' methods: Using reference gene primer amplification, nucleated cell counts were estimated. Measured with immunoSEQ multiplex PCR; TCRdb has only the in-frame clones, and not every one. V, J and clone size are taken as reported in that table, and D and trimming were inferred from the DNA itself. The sample includes fewer than 250,000 clones, 88% seen only once; the top ten take approximately 1.8%. CDR1 is SGHVS and CDR2 is FQNEAQ in the germline V gene. The CDR3 is 15 residues long. Trimming removed 5 bases from V and 5 bases from J, with 18 bases in between. The receptor was isolated from a man in his 70s with acute or convalescent COVID-19. The chain uses TRBV7-8 and TRBJ1-1; TRBD1 might be the D (6 bases). Sequencing used peripheral blood. CDR3 loop: CASSPREGVGTEAFF. Here the CDR3 DNA reads TGTGCCAGCAGCCCCCGAGAGGGGGTTGGGACTGAAGCTTTCTTT.